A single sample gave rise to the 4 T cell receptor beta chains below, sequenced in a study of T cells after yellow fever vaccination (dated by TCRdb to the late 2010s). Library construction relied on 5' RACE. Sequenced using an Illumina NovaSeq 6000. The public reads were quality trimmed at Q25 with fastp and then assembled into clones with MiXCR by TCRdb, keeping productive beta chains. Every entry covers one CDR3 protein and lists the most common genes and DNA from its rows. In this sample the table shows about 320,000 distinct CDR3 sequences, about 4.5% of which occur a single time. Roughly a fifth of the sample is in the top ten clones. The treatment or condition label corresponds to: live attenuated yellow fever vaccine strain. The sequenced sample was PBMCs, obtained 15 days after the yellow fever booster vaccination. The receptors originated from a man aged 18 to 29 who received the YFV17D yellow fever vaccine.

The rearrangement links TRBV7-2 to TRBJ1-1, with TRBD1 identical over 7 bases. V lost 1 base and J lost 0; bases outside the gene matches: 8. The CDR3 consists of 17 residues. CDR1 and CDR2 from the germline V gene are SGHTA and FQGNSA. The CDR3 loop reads CASSLGGQVSLNTEAFF. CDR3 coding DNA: TGTGCCAGCAGCTTAGGAGGACAGGTCTCTTTGAACACTGAAGCTTTCTTT.

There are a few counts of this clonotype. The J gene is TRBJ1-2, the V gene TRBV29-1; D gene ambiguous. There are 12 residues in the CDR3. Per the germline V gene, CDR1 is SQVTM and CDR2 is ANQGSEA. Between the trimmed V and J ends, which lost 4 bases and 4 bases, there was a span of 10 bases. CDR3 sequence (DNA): TGCAGCGTTGGGATGGAGTCCTATGGCTACACCTTC. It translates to CSVGMESYGYTF.

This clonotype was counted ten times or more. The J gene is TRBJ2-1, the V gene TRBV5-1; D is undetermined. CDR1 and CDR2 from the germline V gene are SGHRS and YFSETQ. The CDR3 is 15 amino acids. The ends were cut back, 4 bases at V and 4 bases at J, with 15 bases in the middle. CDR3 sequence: CASSLGVLSYNEQFF. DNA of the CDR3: TGCGCCAGCAGCCTGGGCGTCCTGAGTTACAATGAGCAGTTCTTC.

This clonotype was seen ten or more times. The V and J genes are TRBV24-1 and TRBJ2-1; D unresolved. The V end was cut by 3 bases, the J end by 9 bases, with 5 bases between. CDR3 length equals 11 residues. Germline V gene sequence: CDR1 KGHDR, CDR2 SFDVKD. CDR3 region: CATSDRGEQFF. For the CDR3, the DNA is TGTGCCACCAGTGATAGAGGTGAGCAGTTCTTC.